This T cell receptor (beta chain) was identified in a study of blood T cell repertoires in COVID-19 (dated by TCRdb to about 2020). Background for the entire study: Samples covering the acute and convalescent phases of COVID-19 were provided by collaborators in the United States, Italy and Spain. The prospective study material was composed of cDNA or gDNA derived from T cells, B-cell-depleted T cells, or PBMCs. Deeply sampled blood TCRbeta repertoires from subjects exposed to, actively infected with, or recovered from COVID-19 were included in the dataset. The repertoires were released in a freely available public database intended as a resource for research on the immune response to SARS-CoV-2. Samples came from the ongoing ImmuneRACE study (first 160 participants) plus 1,254 subjects from 6 global collaborators. A de-identified subject ID, COVID-19 status, age in years and sex were almost always included in the sample metadata. Where available, HLA class I and class II types were taken from metadata supplied by the sample provider and were not determined by assay-based typing.

About this clone itself: No cognate antigen has been identified for it. It has no much larger one-base neighbor in the sample; base qualities were not kept.

The immunoSEQ Assay, a bias-controlled multiplex PCR, was used to amplify TCRbeta CDR3 regions from genomic DNA. In the authors' own workflow: Within the assay, amplification of reference gene primers was used to estimate how many nucleated cells each sample contained. To quantify the absolute abundance of each unique TCRbeta CDR3 rearrangement, sequence reads were collapsed and filtered. For each sample, productive Simpson clonality was calculated as the square root of Simpson's diversity index across productive rearrangements. The immuneACCESS repertoire file appears here via TCRdb, limited to in-frame rearrangements. These files lack a portion of the clones; in checked studies, under half of the deficit traces to unresolved V genes, and the cause of the others is not known. That table furnishes V, J and clone size, whereas the DNA furnished D and trimming. This sample gives around 250,000 clones in total; less than 85% of them show up just once. The ten largest clones capture 3.1% of the sample.

Each collaborating institution followed its own protocols to collect whole blood in K2EDTA tubes. For TCRbeta analysis, collaborators shipped samples as frozen whole blood, isolated PBMCs, or DNA extracted from either of those sample types. The CDR3 has 15 amino acids, counting the end cysteine and phenylalanine. Kept here is only the CDR3 DNA, which spans 45 bases and is read in frame from base 1. Germline trimming: 7 bases from V, 4 bases from J; junction bases outside gene matches: 12. From a lookup of the germline V gene (reference sequence), CDR1 and CDR2 are LNHDA and SQIVND. Broad study findings and their caveats: The quantity of clinical and demographic metadata differed by source and by participant and was supplied without curation.

This receptor was obtained from a young woman with acute or convalescent COVID-19. Here the chain combines TRBV19 and TRBJ1-2, with 7 bases in between that match TRBD1. Sequencing used peripheral blood. The DNA reads as follows: TGTGCCAGTACCGAATTGGGGACAGATCTCTATGGCTACACCTTC. Translated, it reads CASTELGTDLYGYTF. When the CDR3 is completed using the reference TRBV19 and TRBJ1-2 genes on either side, the full variable domain is DGGITQSPKYLFRKEGQNVTLSCEQNLNHDAMYWYRQDPGQGLRLIYYSQIVNDFQKGDIAEGYSVSREKKESFPLTVTSAQKNPTAFYLCASTELGTDLYGYTFGSGTRLTVV.